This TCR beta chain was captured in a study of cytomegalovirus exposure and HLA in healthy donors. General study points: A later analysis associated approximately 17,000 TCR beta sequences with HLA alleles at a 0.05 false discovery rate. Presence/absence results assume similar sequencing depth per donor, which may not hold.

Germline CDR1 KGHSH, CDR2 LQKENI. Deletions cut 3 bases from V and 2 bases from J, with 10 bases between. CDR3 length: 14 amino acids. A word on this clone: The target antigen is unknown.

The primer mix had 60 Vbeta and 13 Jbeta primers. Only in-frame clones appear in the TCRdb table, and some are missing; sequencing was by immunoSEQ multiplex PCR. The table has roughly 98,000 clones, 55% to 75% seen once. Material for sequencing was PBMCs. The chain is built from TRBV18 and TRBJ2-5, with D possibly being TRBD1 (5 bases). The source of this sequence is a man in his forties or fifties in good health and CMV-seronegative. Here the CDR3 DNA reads TGTGCCAGCTCACCCAGACAGCATCAAGAGACCCAGTACTTC. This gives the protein CASSPRQHQETQYF.